This T cell receptor beta chain was sequenced during a study of cytomegalovirus exposure and HLA in healthy donors. Study-wide background: The approximately 110 validation repertoires used a platform that matched the one used for the 600 to 750 first-cohort repertoires, as a later analysis reported. General study points: Three CMV-associated chains were confirmed in vitro to be specific for CMV antigens. The investigators catalogued 164 TCR beta chains as cytomegalovirus-associated.

V was shortened by 0 bases and J by 1 base, with 15 bases between the two germline ends. Germline-derived CDR1 and CDR2 are GTSNPN and SVGIG (reference sequence). The CDR3 totals 16 residues. It was the approximately 110-subject validation cohort, separate from the roughly 700-subject first cohort, to which the donors belonged. Points on this clone: What it recognizes is unknown.

The table came from immunoSEQ multiplex PCR; TCRdb's copy has only in-frame clones and leaves some out. The repertoire holds 120,000 to 150,000 clones, with roughly 86% as singletons. The rearrangement uses TRBV30 and TRBJ2-5; a possible D gene is TRBD2 (5 bases). The clonotype comes from a man aged 18 to 30 in good health and CMV-seropositive. The specimen was PBMCs. The CDR3 protein is CAWSVHGVRTQETQYF. CDR3 DNA: TGTGCCTGGAGTGTACACGGGGTGAGGACCCAAGAGACCCAGTACTTC.